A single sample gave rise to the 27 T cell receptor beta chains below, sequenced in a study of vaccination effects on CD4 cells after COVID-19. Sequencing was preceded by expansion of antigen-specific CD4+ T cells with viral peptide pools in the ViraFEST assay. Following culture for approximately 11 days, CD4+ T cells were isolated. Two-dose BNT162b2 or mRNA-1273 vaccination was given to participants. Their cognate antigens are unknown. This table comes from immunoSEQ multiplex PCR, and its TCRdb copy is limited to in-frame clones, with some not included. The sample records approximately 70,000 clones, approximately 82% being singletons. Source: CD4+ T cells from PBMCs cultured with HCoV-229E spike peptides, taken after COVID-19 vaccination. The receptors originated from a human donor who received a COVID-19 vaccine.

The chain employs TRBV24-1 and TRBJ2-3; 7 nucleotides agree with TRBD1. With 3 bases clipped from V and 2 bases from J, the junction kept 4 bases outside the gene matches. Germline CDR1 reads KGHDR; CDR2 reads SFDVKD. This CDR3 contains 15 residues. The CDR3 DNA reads TGTGCCACCAGTGATGTAGGGGGCCACACAGATACGCAGTATTTT. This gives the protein CATSDVGGHTDTQYF.

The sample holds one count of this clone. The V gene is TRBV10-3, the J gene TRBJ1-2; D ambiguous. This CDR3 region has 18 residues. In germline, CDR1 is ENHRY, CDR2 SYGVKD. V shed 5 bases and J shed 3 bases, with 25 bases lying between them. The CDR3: CAISRRGRAEGVDYGYTF. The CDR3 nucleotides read TGTGCCATCAGTCGTCGTGGGAGGGCGGAAGGTGTGGACTATGGCTACACCTTC.

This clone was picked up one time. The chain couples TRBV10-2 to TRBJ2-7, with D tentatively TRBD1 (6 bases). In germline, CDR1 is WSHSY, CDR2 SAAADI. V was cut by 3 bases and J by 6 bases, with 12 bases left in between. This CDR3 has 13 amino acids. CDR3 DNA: TGCGCCAGCAGTGATACAGGGTTTGCCGAGCAGTACGTC. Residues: CASSDTGFAEQYV.

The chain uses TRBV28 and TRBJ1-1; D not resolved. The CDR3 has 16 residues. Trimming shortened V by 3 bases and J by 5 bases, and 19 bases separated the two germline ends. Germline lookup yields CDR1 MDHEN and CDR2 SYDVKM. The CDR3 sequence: CASSFREGRPVTEAFF. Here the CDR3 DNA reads TGTGCCAGCAGTTTCAGAGAGGGCCGGCCGGTTACTGAAGCTTTCTTT.

CDR3 amino acids: CASSSGQLWQPQHF. CDR3 sequence (DNA): TGCGCCAGCAGCTCCGGACAGCTATGGCAGCCCCAGCATTTT. This chain links TRBV5-1 with TRBJ1-5, with D possibly being TRBD1 (6 bases). V lost 3 bases and J 7 bases, leaving 14 bases between the germline ends. Germline CDR1 reads SGHRS; CDR2 reads YFSETQ. The CDR3 contains 14 residues.

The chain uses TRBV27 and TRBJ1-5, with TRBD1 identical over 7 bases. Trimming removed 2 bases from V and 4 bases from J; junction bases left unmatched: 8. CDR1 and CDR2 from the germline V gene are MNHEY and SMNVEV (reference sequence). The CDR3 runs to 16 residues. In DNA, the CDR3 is TGTGCCAGCAGTTTAGTGGCGCAGGGGGGAAATCAGCCCCAGCATTTT. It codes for CASSLVAQGGNQPQHF.

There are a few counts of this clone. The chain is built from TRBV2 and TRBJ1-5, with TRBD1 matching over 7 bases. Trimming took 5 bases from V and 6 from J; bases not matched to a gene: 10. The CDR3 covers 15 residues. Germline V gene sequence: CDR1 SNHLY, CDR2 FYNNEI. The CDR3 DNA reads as TGTGCCAGCAGTTGGGGGGCAGGGGGTCGTCAGCCCCAGCATTTT. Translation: CASSWGAGGRQPQHF. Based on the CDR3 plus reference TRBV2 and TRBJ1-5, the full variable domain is EPEVTQTPSHQVTQMGQEVILRCVPISNHLYFYWYRQILGQKVEFLVSFYNNEISEKSEIFDDQFSVERPDGSNFTLKIRSTKLEDSAMYFCASSWGAGGRQPQHFGDGTRLSIL.

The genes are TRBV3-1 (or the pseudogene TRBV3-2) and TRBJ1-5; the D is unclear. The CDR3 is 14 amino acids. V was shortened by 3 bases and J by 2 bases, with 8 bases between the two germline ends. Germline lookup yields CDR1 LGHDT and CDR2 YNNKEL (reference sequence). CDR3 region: CASSHSQGNQPQHF. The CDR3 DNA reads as TGTGCCAGCAGCCACTCGCAGGGCAATCAGCCCCAGCATTTT.

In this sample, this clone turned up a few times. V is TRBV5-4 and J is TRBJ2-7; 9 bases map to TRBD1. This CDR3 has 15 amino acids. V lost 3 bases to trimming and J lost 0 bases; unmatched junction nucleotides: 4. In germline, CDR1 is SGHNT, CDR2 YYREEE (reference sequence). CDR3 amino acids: CASSSGQGSSYEQYV. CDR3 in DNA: TGTGCCAGCAGCTCGGGACAGGGTAGCTCCTACGAGCAGTACGTC.

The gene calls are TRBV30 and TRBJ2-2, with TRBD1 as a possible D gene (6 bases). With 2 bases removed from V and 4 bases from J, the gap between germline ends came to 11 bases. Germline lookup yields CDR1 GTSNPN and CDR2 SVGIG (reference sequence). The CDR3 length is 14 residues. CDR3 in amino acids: CAWSPLDSTGELFF. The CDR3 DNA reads TGTGCCTGGAGTCCACTGGACAGCACCGGGGAGCTGTTTTTT.

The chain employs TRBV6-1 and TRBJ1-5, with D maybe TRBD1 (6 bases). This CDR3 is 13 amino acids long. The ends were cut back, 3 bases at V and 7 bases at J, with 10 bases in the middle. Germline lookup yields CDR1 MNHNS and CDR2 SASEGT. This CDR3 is CASSEGAGQPQHF. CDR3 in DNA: TGTGCCAGCAGTGAGGGGGCTGGGCAGCCCCAGCATTTT.

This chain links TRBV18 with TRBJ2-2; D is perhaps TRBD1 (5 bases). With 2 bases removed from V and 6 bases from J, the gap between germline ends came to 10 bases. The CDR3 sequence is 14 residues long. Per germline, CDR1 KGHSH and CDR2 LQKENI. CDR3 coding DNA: TGTGCCAGCTCACCAGGGGCGCTTGCCGGGGAGCTGTTTTTT. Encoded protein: CASSPGALAGELFF.

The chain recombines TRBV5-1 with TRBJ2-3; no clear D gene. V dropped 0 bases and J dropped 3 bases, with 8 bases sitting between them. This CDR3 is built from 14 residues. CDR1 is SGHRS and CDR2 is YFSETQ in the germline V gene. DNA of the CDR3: TGCGCCAGCAGCTTGGCCCTAGGAACAGATACGCAGTATTTT. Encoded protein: CASSLALGTDTQYF.

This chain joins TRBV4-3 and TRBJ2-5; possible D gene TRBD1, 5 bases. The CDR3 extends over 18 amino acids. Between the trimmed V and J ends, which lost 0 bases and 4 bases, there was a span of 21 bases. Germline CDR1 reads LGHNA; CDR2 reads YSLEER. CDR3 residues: CASSQDHIQGWRLETQYF. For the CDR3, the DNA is TGCGCCAGCAGCCAAGATCATATCCAGGGTTGGAGATTAGAGACCCAGTACTTC.

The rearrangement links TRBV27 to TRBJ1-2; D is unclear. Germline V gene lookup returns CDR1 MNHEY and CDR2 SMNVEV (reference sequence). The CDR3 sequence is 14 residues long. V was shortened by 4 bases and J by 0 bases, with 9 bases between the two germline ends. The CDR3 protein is CASSSQRANYGYTF. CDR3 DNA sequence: TGTGCCAGCAGTTCACAGCGGGCTAACTATGGCTACACCTTC.

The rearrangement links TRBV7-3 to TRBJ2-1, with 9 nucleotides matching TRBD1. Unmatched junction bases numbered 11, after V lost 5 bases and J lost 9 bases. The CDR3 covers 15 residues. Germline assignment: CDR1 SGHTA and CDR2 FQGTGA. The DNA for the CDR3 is TGTGCCAGCAGCAAAAGTCCCGGGACAGGGATTGAGCAGTTCTTC. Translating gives CASSKSPGTGIEQFF.

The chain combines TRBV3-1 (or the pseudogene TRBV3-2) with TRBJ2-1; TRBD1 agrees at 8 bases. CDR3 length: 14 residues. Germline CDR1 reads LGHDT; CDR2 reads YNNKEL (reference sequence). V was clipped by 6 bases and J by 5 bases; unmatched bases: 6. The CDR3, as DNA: TGTGCCAGCAGGCGGACAGGGACAAACAATGAGCAGTTCTTC. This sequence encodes CASRRTGTNNEQFF.

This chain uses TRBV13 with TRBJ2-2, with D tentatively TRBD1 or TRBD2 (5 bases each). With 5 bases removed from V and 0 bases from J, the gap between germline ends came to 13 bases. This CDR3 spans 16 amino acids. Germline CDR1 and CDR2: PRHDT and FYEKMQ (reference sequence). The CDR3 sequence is CASSRGRLTNTGELFF. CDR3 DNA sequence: TGTGCCAGCAGCAGGGGACGGCTCACGAACACCGGGGAGCTGTTTTTT. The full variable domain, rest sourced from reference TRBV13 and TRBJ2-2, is AAGVIQSPRHLIKEKRETATLKCYPIPRHDTVYWYQQGPGQDPQFLISFYEKMQSDKGSIPDRFSAQQFSDYHSELNMSSLELGDSALYFCASSRGRLTNTGELFFGEGSRLTVL.

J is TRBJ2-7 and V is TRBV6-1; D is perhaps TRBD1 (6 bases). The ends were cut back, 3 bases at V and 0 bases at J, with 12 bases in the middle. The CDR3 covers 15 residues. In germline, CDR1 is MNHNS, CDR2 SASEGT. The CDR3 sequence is CASSEFQGSSYEQYV. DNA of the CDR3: TGTGCCAGCAGTGAGTTCCAGGGGAGCTCCTACGAGCAGTACGTC.

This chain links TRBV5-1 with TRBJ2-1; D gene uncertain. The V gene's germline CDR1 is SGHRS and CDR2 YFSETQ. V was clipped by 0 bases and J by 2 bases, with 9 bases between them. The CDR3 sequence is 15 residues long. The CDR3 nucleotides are TGCGCCAGCAGCTTGGTGCCGGGCCCCTACAATGAGCAGTTCTTC. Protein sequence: CASSLVPGPYNEQFF.

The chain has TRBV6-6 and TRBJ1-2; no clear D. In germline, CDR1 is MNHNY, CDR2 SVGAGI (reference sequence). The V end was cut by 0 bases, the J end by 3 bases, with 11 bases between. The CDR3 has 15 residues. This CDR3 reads CASSYSRDGYYGYTF. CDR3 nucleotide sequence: TGTGCCAGCAGTTACTCACGAGACGGATACTATGGCTACACCTTC.

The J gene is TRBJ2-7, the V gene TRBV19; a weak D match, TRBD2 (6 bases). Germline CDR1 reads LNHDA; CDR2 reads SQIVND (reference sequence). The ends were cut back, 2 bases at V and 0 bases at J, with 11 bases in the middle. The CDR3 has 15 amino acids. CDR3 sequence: CASSILRGYSYEQYV. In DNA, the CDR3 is TGTGCCAGTAGTATATTGCGGGGTTACTCCTACGAGCAGTACGTC.

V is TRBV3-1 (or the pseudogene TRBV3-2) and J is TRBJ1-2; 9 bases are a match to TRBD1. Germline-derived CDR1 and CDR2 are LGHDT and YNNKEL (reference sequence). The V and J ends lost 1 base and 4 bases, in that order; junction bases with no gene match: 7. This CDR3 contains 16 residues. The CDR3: CASSQGTGGGFYGYTF. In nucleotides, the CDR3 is TGTGCCAGCAGCCAAGGTACAGGGGGCGGTTTCTATGGCTACACCTTC.

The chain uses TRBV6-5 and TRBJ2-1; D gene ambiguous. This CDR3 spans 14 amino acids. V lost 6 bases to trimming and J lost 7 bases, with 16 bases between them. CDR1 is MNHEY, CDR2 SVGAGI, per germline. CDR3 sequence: CASSKSRESNEQFF. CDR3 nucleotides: TGTGCCAGCAGCAAATCCCGCGAGTCGAATGAGCAGTTCTTC.

CDR3 bases: TGTGCCAGCAGTGAGGGGACTAGCGGGGCTAGCTCCTACAATGAGCAGTTCTTC. Translation: CASSEGTSGASSYNEQFF. The V and J genes are TRBV6-4 and TRBJ2-1; TRBD2 matches 13 bases. The germline V gene encodes CDR1 MRHNA and CDR2 SNTAGT. The trim removed 3 bases at V and 0 bases at J, leaving 5 bases unmatched. The CDR3 consists of 18 residues.

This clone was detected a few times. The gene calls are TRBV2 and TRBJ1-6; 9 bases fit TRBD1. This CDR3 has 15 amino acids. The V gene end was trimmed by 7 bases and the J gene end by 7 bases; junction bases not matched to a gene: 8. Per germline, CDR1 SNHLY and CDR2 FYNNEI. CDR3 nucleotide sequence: TGTGCCAGCAAGGGACAGGGAGGGTCAAATTCACCCCTCCACTTT. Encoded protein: CASKGQGGSNSPLHF.

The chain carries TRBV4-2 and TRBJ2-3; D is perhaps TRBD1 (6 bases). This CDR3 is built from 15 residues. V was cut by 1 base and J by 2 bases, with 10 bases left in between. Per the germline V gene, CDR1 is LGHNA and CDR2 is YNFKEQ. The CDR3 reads CASSQGGLVTDTQYF. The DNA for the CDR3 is TGTGCCAGCAGCCAAGGGGGGCTTGTCACAGATACGCAGTATTTT.